The subject of this entry is one TCR beta chain. This sample stems from a study of control samples from healthy donors and cancer patients. CDR3 size: 13 residues. The V end lost 3 bases, the J end lost 1 base, and 10 bases lay between the germline ends. The germline V gene encodes CDR1 DFQATT and CDR2 SNEGSKA (reference sequence). The assay was immunoSEQ multiplex PCR, and TCRdb's table has in-frame clones only and misses some. Of under 200,000 clones in the sample, 96% were seen once. The specimen sequenced was blood. The chain has TRBV20-1 and TRBJ2-7; D is unresolved. The clonotype comes from a woman aged 30 to 39 in good health. The CDR3 is CSASRPDSYEQYF. DNA for the CDR3: TGCAGTGCTAGTCGGCCAGATTCCTACGAGCAGTACTTC.